The 32 T cell receptor beta chains below all came from one sample that was sequenced in a study of human T cells and chemical hapten exposure. Time point in this sample: pre-sensitization, week 0. Noted treatment: therapeutic diphenylcyclopropenone sensitization with weekly scalp DPC. One entry per CDR3 protein results from TCRdb running MiXCR on the RACE reads. The sample shows some 400,000 distinct CDR3 sequences, roughly 4.6% of them seen only once. The sequencing here drew on whole blood, taken in connection with sensitization to the hapten diphenylcyclopropenone (DPC). Every receptor here comes from a woman aged 50 to 60 with alopecia areata. Some clones in this sample may be carry-over from other donors' samples.

This clonotype has ten or more counts. The chain has TRBV6-2 or TRBV6-3 and TRBJ2-6; TRBD2 agrees at 11 bases. The J segment lost 2 bases and the V segment lost 0 bases, leaving 3 bases of the junction unmatched. Per germline, CDR1 MNHEY and CDR2 SVGEGT. This CDR3 region has 18 residues. The CDR3 is CASSYSSSGRTGANVLTF. CDR3 nucleotide sequence: TGTGCCAGCAGTTACTCGTCTAGCGGGAGGACTGGGGCCAACGTCCTGACTTTC.

This clonotype appeared many times. The V and J genes are TRBV12-3 or TRBV12-4 and TRBJ2-3, with D possibly matching TRBD2 (7 bases). The CDR3 totals 15 residues. The V and J ends lost 1 base and 5 bases respectively, with 13 bases between them. The CDR3 coding sequence is TGTGCCAGCAGTTTAGGGGGGGGACACCGAGATACGCAGTATTTT. Translation: CASSLGGGHRDTQYF.

At least ten counts were recorded for this clonotype. This rearrangement joins TRBV7-3 to TRBJ1-1, with 10 nucleotides matching TRBD1. Germline V lookup: CDR1 SGHTA, CDR2 FQGTGA. The V gene end was trimmed by 5 bases and the J gene end by 4 bases; junction bases not matched to a gene: 13. CDR3 length equals 17 residues. The CDR3 DNA sequence: TGTGCCAGCAGCCCCGGGACAGGGGTCGGTGTGGGCACTGAAGCTTTCTTT. This gives the protein CASSPGTGVGVGTEAFF.

This clonotype was observed many times. V usage is TRBV9 and J usage is TRBJ2-5, with D perhaps TRBD2 (5 bases). CDR3 length: 16 amino acids. Germline CDR1 reads SGDLS; CDR2 reads YYNGEE. V was trimmed by 0 bases and J by 4 bases, leaving 16 bases between them. The CDR3 sequence is CASSVAGRAGGETQYF. In DNA form, the CDR3 reads TGTGCCAGCAGCGTAGCTGGACGAGCCGGAGGAGAGACCCAGTACTTC.

This clonotype was detected ten times or more. V gene TRBV7-7 combines with J gene TRBJ2-2; no reliable D call. V was pared by 0 bases and J by 0 bases, with 5 bases between. CDR1 is SSHAT, CDR2 FNYEAQ, per germline (reference sequence). The CDR3 consists of 15 residues. The CDR3 DNA is TGTGCCAGCAGCTTAGCCCCATCGAACACCGGGGAGCTGTTTTTT. This codes for CASSLAPSNTGELFF.

This clonotype was recorded many times. As DNA, the CDR3 is TGTGCCAGCTCGGGACAGCAAGAGACCCAGTACTTC. Protein product: CASSGQQETQYF. This chain joins TRBV27 and TRBJ2-5, with 7 bases matching TRBD1. The CDR3 extends over 12 amino acids. CDR1 and CDR2 (germline): MNHEY, SMNVEV (reference sequence). The trim removed 8 bases at V and 2 bases at J, leaving 2 bases unmatched.

This chain joins TRBV7-2 and TRBJ1-2, with 7 bases that match TRBD1. The CDR3 extends over 14 amino acids. V was pared by 5 bases and J by 8 bases, with 11 bases of the junction left unmatched. Germline-derived CDR1 and CDR2 are SGHTA and FQGNSA. This chain's CDR3 is CASSPQGRSVGYTF. As DNA, the CDR3 is TGTGCCAGCAGCCCACAGGGGAGATCGGTCGGCTACACCTTC.

CDR3 residues: CASSYIMGSSGEQYF. The DNA of the CDR3 is TGTGCCAGCAGTTACATAATGGGTTCCTCCGGCGAGCAGTACTTC. The J gene is TRBJ2-7, the V gene TRBV6-5, with no clear D. CDR3 length equals 15 residues. CDR1 is MNHEY and CDR2 is SVGAGI in the germline V gene. V lost 2 bases and J 6 bases, leaving 17 bases between the germline ends.

This clonotype was recorded at least ten times. The chain is built from TRBV29-1 and TRBJ1-1; D is unclear. The CDR3 totals 12 residues. The V and J ends lost 6 bases and 0 bases respectively, with 8 bases between them. Germline V CDR1 and CDR2: SQVTM, ANQGSEA. The CDR3 coding sequence is TGCAGCGTACGACGGATGAACACTGAAGCTTTCTTT. Its translation is CSVRRMNTEAFF.

This clonotype was detected many times. V usage is TRBV6-1 and J usage is TRBJ2-7; a possible D gene is TRBD2 (5 bases). The CDR3 sequence is 14 residues long. V was clipped by 3 bases and J by 6 bases, with 15 bases between them. Germline assignment: CDR1 MNHNS and CDR2 SASEGT. In DNA, the CDR3 is TGTGCCAGCAGTGATTTCGGGGTTCCCGGCGAGCAGTACTTC. Translating gives CASSDFGVPGEQYF.

This clonotype has ten or more counts. The chain employs TRBV6-5 and TRBJ2-3, with TRBD2 matching 7 bases. V trimming: 6 bases; J trimming: 6 bases; junction bases outside the gene matches: 9. CDR1 and CDR2 from the germline V gene are MNHEY and SVGAGI. The CDR3 is made up of 14 amino acids. The CDR3 loop is CASRVGSAGDTQYF. The CDR3 region has the DNA TGTGCCAGCAGGGTCGGATCAGCGGGGGATACGCAGTATTTT.

This rearrangement joins TRBV7-9 to TRBJ1-2; 9 nucleotides match TRBD1. Germline CDR1 is SEHNR and CDR2 is FQNEAQ (reference sequence). The junction had 8 bases not matched to a gene; V was cut back by 7 bases and J by 2 bases. CDR3 size: 15 residues. The CDR3 loop reads CASIRGQGKNYGYTF. The CDR3 DNA follows: TGTGCCAGCATCCGAGGACAGGGGAAGAACTATGGCTACACCTTC.

This clonotype was recorded many times. The gene calls are TRBV20-1 and TRBJ1-3, with no clear D. The CDR3 has 15 residues. The germline CDR1 and CDR2 sequences are DFQATT and SNEGSKA (reference sequence). V was trimmed by 0 bases and J by 2 bases, leaving 11 bases between them. Here the CDR3 reads CSARDKNIAGNTIYF. CDR3 nucleotide sequence: TGCAGTGCTAGAGATAAGAACATCGCTGGAAACACCATATATTTT.

This clonotype was found many times. The V and J genes are TRBV18 and TRBJ2-3; 10 bases match TRBD2. V gave up 1 base and J gave up 6 bases; unmatched junction bases: 10. The V gene's germline CDR1 is KGHSH and CDR2 LQKENI. The CDR3 spans 17 residues. The DNA for the CDR3 is TGTGCCAGCTCACCACGAGCTAGCGGGAGTGTGGAGGATACGCAGTATTTT. This gives the protein CASSPRASGSVEDTQYF.

This clonotype was seen many times. The rearrangement links TRBV20-1 to TRBJ2-7; 10 bases line up with TRBD2. V dropped 3 bases and J dropped 4; count of bases not matched to a gene: 6. CDR3 length: 14 amino acids. The V gene's germline CDR1 is DFQATT and CDR2 SNEGSKA (reference sequence). CDR3: CSASWGLALYEQYF. The CDR3 nucleotides read TGCAGTGCTAGTTGGGGACTAGCGTTGTACGAGCAGTACTTC.

This clonotype was observed at least ten times. The rearrangement links TRBV12-3 or TRBV12-4 to TRBJ2-7; weak D call: TRBD2 (5 bases). The CDR3 has 12 amino acids. With 4 bases removed from V and 4 bases from J, the gap between germline ends came to 8 bases. The CDR3 region is CASSSGIYEQYF. CDR3 sequence (DNA): TGTGCCAGCAGTTCCGGGATTTACGAGCAGTACTTC.

This clonotype has only a few counts. The chain joins TRBV6-2 or TRBV6-3 to TRBJ1-1, with D unresolved. V shed 4 bases and J shed 7 bases, with 10 bases lying between them. The germline CDR1 and CDR2 sequences are MNHEY and SVGEGT. The CDR3 sequence is 12 residues long. The CDR3 DNA reads as TGTGCCAGCAGTTTCCCTGGGTATGAAGCTTTCTTT. Residues: CASSFPGYEAFF.

This clonotype was seen more than once but under ten times. V is TRBV19 and J is TRBJ1-4; D remains ambiguous. Germline-derived CDR1 and CDR2 are LNHDA and SQIVND (reference sequence). The V gene lost 11 bases and the J gene lost 0 bases, with 13 bases spanning the gap. There are 14 residues in the CDR3. The CDR3 coding sequence is TGTGCCGTCGGTAGGGATGCAACTAATGAAAAACTGTTTTTT. As protein: CAVGRDATNEKLFF.

Many counts were recorded for this clonotype. V usage is TRBV29-1 and J usage is TRBJ2-2, with D unresolved. Germline V gene lookup returns CDR1 SQVTM and CDR2 ANQGSEA. CDR3 size: 12 residues. Trimming left V 6 bases short and J 8 bases short, with 13 bases between. The CDR3 bases are TGCAGCGTGATGACGAGCCCGGGGGAGCTGTTTTTT. Translated: CSVMTSPGELFF.

The sample holds a few counts of this clonotype. The chain is built from TRBV20-1 and TRBJ1-1; D unclear. Trimming stripped 2 bases from V and 6 bases from J, with 13 bases between. The CDR3 has 13 amino acids. Germline V lookup: CDR1 DFQATT, CDR2 SNEGSKA (reference sequence). CDR3 nucleotides: TGCAGTGCTAGAAATTCACTAAACGCTGAAGCTTTCTTT. Translation gives CSARNSLNAEAFF.

As concerns this clonotype: This clone may be a read error of a much larger clone one base away. The chain has TRBV7-2 and TRBJ2-3; D possibly uses TRBD1 or TRBD2 (5 bases each). The CDR3 consists of 16 residues. CDR1 is SGHTA, CDR2 FQGNSA, per germline. The V end lost 4 bases, the J end lost 0 bases, and 14 bases lay between the germline ends. The CDR3 nucleotides are TGTGCCAGCAGCTACCGGGACGTCTCTAGCACAGATACGCAGTATTTT. This gives the protein CASSYRDVSSTDTQYF.

In this sample, this clonotype turned up many times. The chain couples TRBV4-2 to TRBJ2-7; possible D gene TRBD2, 5 bases. Trimming took off 0 bases at V and 5 bases at J, with 14 bases between the two ends. This CDR3 has 15 residues. The germline V gene has CDR1 LGHNA and CDR2 YNFKEQ. Written as DNA, the CDR3 is TGTGCCAGCAGCCAAGATCTGACGGGAAAGGACGAGCAGTACTTC. It specifies CASSQDLTGKDEQYF.

The table lists this clonotype with many counts. The chain uses TRBV5-6 and TRBJ2-3; a possible D gene is TRBD2 (6 bases). Trimming pared 4 bases from V and 2 bases from J, leaving 17 bases between. This CDR3 is 16 amino acids long. CDR1 is SGHDT, CDR2 YYEEEE, per germline. For the CDR3, the DNA is TGTGCCAGCAGCCGTGGGGCGGGGCTATTCACAGATACGCAGTATTTT. This gives the protein CASSRGAGLFTDTQYF.

This clonotype was found a few times. This chain links TRBV9 with TRBJ2-5, with TRBD2 matching 9 bases. The germline CDR1 and CDR2 sequences are SGDLS and YYNGEE. V was clipped by 0 bases and J by 1 base; unmatched bases: 7. This CDR3 has 17 residues. The CDR3: CASSVESGGRAQETQYF. CDR3 bases: TGTGCCAGCAGCGTAGAGTCCGGCGGGAGGGCCCAAGAGACCCAGTACTTC.

This clonotype was picked up many times. V gene TRBV4-3 combines with J gene TRBJ2-2; 11 nucleotides align to TRBD2. The CDR3 covers 15 residues. The junction had 4 bases not matched to a gene; V was cut back by 4 bases and J by 6 bases. Germline CDR1 reads LGHNA; CDR2 reads YSLEER. The DNA of the CDR3 is TGCGCCAGCAGCCTTACTAGCGGGAGCCCCGGGGAGCTGTTTTTT. It encodes CASSLTSGSPGELFF.

This clonotype showed up many times. The chain carries TRBV9 and TRBJ2-3; D uncertain. The V and J ends lost 0 bases and 4 bases respectively, with 6 bases between them. The CDR3 covers 13 residues. Germline loops: CDR1 SGDLS, CDR2 YYNGEE. CDR3 sequence: CASSVDTPDTQYF. In nucleotides, the CDR3 is TGTGCCAGCAGCGTAGACACCCCAGATACGCAGTATTTT.

The V and J genes are TRBV3-1 and TRBJ2-7; D remains ambiguous. V was trimmed by 0 bases and J by 5 bases, leaving 14 bases between them. Germline values: CDR1 LGHDT, CDR2 YNNKEL (reference sequence). There are 15 residues in the CDR3. The CDR3 bases are TGTGCCAGCAGCCAAGAGGTACAGCCTTGGAACGAGCAGTACTTC. Amino acids: CASSQEVQPWNEQYF.

The table lists this clonotype with many counts. The chain carries TRBV29-1 and TRBJ2-3; 7 bases match TRBD1. This CDR3 is 13 amino acids long. The ends lost 5 bases at V and 2 bases at J; junction bases unmatched: 4. Germline loops: CDR1 SQVTM, CDR2 ANQGSEA. This CDR3 is CSVKGQPTDTQYF. The CDR3 nucleotides are TGCAGCGTTAAGGGACAGCCCACAGATACGCAGTATTTT.

With respect to this clonotype: The junction and the germline gene differ at one end; a read error may be behind it. V is TRBV3-1 and J is TRBJ1-1, with D possibly being TRBD1 (6 bases). The CDR3 totals 14 residues. Looked up from germline, CDR1 is LGHDT and CDR2 is YNNKEL (reference sequence). CDR3 region: CASGQGQLNTEAFF. The CDR3 coding sequence is TGTGCCAGCGGCCAAGGACAGCTGAACACTGAAGCTTTCTTT.

Many counts were recorded for this clonotype. V gene TRBV10-3 combines with J gene TRBJ2-3; D unresolved. V was shortened by 10 bases and J by 5 bases, with 19 bases between the two germline ends. The CDR3 runs 14 residues. Per the germline V gene, CDR1 is ENHRY and CDR2 is SYGVKD. For the CDR3, the DNA is TGTGCCACCTCCTCAAGAAACTCTGAAGATACGCAGTATTTT. As protein: CATSSRNSEDTQYF.

The V and J genes are TRBV29-1 and TRBJ1-3; D uncertain. Germline loops: CDR1 SQVTM, CDR2 ANQGSEA. CDR3 length equals 11 residues. Trimming pared 0 bases from V and 13 bases from J, leaving 10 bases between. CDR3 sequence (DNA): TGCAGCGTTGAAGATCTTGGCGGGATATATTTT. This codes for CSVEDLGGIYF.

This clonotype was observed many times. This sequence joins TRBV27 and TRBJ2-1; 11 bases align to TRBD2. V shed 2 bases and J 7 bases; nucleotides not matched to a gene: 4. From germline, CDR1 is MNHEY and CDR2 SMNVEV (reference sequence). The CDR3 is made up of 15 amino acids. CDR3 sequence reads: CASSLTLAGGNEQFF. In nucleotides, the CDR3 is TGTGCCAGCAGTTTAACCCTAGCGGGAGGTAATGAGCAGTTCTTC.